The text below deals with one T cell receptor beta chain. Data came from immunoSEQ multiplex PCR; TCRdb stores just in-frame clones and leaves some out. The sample consists of some 65,000 clones, around 84% of them appearing once. This sample was taken from a study of OX40 agonist ivuxolimab in advanced cancers. Germline values: CDR1 SQVTM, CDR2 ANQGSEA. The CDR3 runs to 14 residues. Trimming removed 3 bases from V and 4 bases from J; junction bases left unmatched: 2. The sequence came from an adult with an advanced solid tumor such as melanoma, head and neck, liver or kidney cancer. The chain combines TRBV29-1 with TRBJ2-1; TRBD1 agrees at 11 bases. Specimen: CD4+ or CD8+ T cells sorted from blood, collected in a trial of the OX40 agonist ivuxolimab. The CDR3 sequence: CSVDGTGGYNEQFF. CDR3 sequence (DNA): TGCAGCGTTGACGGGACAGGGGGTTACAATGAGCAGTTCTTC.